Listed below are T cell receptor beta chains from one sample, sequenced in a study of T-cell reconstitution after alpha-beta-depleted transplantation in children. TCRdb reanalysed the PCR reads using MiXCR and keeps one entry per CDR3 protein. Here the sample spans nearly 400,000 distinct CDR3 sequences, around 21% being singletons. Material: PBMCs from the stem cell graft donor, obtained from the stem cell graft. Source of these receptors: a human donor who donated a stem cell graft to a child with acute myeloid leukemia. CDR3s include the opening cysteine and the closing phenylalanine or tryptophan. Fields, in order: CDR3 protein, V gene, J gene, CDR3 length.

CDR3 protein: CASSGIGLGGLGELFF
V gene: TRBV25-1
J gene: TRBJ2-2
CDR3 length: 16

CDR3 protein: CASSQGQGLQETQYF
V gene: TRBV5-1
J gene: TRBJ2-5
CDR3 length: 15

CDR3 protein: CASSLGQVPNYGYTF
V gene: TRBV12-3/TRBV12-4
J gene: TRBJ1-2
CDR3 length: 15

CDR3 protein: CASSEGRVVEQFF
V gene: TRBV25-1
J gene: TRBJ2-1
CDR3 length: 13

CDR3 protein: CASSLNSEGRETQYF
V gene: TRBV7-2
J gene: TRBJ2-5
CDR3 length: 15

CDR3 protein: CASSEGQGGSEQFF
V gene: TRBV6-4
J gene: TRBJ2-1
CDR3 length: 14

CDR3 protein: CASSQWTEETQYF
V gene: TRBV4-1
J gene: TRBJ2-5
CDR3 length: 13

CDR3 protein: CASSSNPGLKSTDTQYF
V gene: TRBV28
J gene: TRBJ2-3
CDR3 length: 17

CDR3 protein: CASSDWANQTYEQYF
V gene: TRBV25-1
J gene: TRBJ2-7
CDR3 length: 15

CDR3 protein: CASSQGSGRLTGELFF
V gene: TRBV4-1
J gene: TRBJ2-2
CDR3 length: 16

CDR3 protein: CASSLAGETYEQFF
V gene: TRBV6-5
J gene: TRBJ2-1
CDR3 length: 14

CDR3 protein: CASSPGQQETQYF
V gene: TRBV18
J gene: TRBJ2-5
CDR3 length: 13

CDR3 protein: CASSPPDILGYTF
V gene: TRBV28
J gene: TRBJ1-2
CDR3 length: 13